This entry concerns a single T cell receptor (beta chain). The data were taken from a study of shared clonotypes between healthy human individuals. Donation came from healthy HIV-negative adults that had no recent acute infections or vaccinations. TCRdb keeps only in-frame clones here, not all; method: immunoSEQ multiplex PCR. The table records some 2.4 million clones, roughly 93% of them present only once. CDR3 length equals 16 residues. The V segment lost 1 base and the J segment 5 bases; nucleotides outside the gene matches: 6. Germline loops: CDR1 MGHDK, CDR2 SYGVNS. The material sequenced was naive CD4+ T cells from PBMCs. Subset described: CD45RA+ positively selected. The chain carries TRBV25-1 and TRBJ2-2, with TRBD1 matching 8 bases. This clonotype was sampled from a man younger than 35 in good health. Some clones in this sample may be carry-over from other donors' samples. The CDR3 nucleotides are TGTGCCAGCAGTGAATTGGGCAGGGGGCGAACCGGGGAGCTGTTTTTT. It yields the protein CASSELGRGRTGELFF.